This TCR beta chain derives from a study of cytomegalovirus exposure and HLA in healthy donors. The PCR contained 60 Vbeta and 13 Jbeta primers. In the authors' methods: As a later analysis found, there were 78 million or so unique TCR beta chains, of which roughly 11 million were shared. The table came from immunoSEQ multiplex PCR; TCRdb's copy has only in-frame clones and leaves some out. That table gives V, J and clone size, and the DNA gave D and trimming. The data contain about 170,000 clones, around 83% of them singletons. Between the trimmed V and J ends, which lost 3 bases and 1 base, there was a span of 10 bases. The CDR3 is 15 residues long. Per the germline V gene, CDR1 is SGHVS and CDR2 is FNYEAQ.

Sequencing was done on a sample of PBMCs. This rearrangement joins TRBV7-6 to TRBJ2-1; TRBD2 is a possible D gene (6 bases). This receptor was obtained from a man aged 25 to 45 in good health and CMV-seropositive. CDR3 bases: TGTGCCAGCAGCTTTTGGGGGAGGTCCTACAATGAGCAGTTCTTC. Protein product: CASSFWGRSYNEQFF. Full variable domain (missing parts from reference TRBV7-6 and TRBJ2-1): GAGVSQSPRYKVTKRGQDVALRCDPISGHVSLYWYRQALGQGPEFLTYFNYEAQQDKSGLPNDRFSAERPEGSISTLTIQRTEQRDSAMYRCASSFWGRSYNEQFFGPGTRLTVL.